The sequence of this TCR beta chain was determined in a study of blood T cell repertoires in COVID-19. About the study: There were acute and convalescent COVID-19 samples, and they came from the United States, Italy and Spain.

Trimming at V came to 8 bases and at J to 7 bases, leaving 4 bases not matched to a gene. This CDR3 has 12 residues. CDR1 and CDR2 (germline): MNHEY, SVGAGI. Per the original data handling: Estimates of nucleated cell counts were drawn from the amplification of reference gene primers. The data were produced by immunoSEQ multiplex PCR, yet TCRdb's version contains in-frame clones alone and is incomplete. V and J calls and clone size are given by that table; D and trimming were obtained from the DNA. The data hold approximately 60,000 clones, with about 83% observed a single time. Sequences were obtained from peripheral blood. The receptor's source is a woman aged 80 or over with acute or convalescent COVID-19. This chain connects TRBV6-5 to TRBJ2-2; TRBD2 matches 7 bases. The CDR3 DNA sequence: TGTGCCAGCGGGCTAGCGGTCGGGGAGCTGTTTTTT. Its translation is CASGLAVGELFF.